The T cell receptor beta chain under discussion was sequenced for a study of shared clonotypes between healthy human individuals. Across the whole study: A donor's plate count was three for CD4 naive and three for CD4 memory; CD8 naive had two and CD8 memory one.

Whole-study findings and limits: All-four-donor shared clonotypes had higher generation probabilities than non-shared clonotypes did.

A word on this clone: Its specificity is unknown.

Per the germline V gene, CDR1 is SGHDT and CDR2 is YYEEEE. The CDR3 is 14 residues long. J lost 4 bases, V lost 4 bases, and 3 bases had no gene match. The protocol was immunoSEQ multiplex PCR, while the TCRdb copy is restricted to in-frame clones and leaves out a portion. The profile shows roughly 1 million clones, about 77% of them singletons. Splitting the CD4+ cells yielded a CD45RA+ naive subset and a CD45RA-negative memory subset. Sequenced: memory CD4+ T cells sorted from blood. As to subset: CD45RA-negative fraction. This TCR came from a man younger than 35 in good health. V and J are TRBV5-6 and TRBJ1-5; 9 bases agree with TRBD1. The CDR3 region has the DNA TGTGCCAGCAGCGAGACAGGGGGGAATCAGCCCCAGCATTTT. Translated, it gives CASSETGGNQPQHF.